These T cell receptor beta chains were read from a single sample in a study of blood T cell repertoires in COVID-19. Clones were sequenced by immunoSEQ multiplex PCR, and TCRdb holds only the in-frame ones, with some missing. The profile shows under 300,000 clones, about 82% of them singletons. Material: peripheral blood. The receptors were sampled from a man older than 75 with acute or convalescent COVID-19. The CDR3 runs from the conserved cysteine through the conserved F or W. A D gene is named only where the DNA matches it firmly. Clone size appears in some rows only: once, few, many, or a class for an expanded clone.

size,J,V,D,CDR3,DNA
NA,TRBJ1-1,TRBV5-4,NA,CASSLAGQNTEAFF,TGTGCCAGCAGCTTGGCCGGACAGAACACTGAAGCTTTCTTT
NA,TRBJ2-6,TRBV27,NA,CASSLIHSGANVLTF,TGTGCCAGCAGTTTAATACACTCTGGGGCCAACGTCCTGACTTTC
NA,TRBJ1-1,TRBV18,NA,CASSPALLNTEAFF,TGTGCCAGCTCACCAGCCCTACTGAACACTGAAGCTTTCTTT
NA,TRBJ2-1,TRBV24-1,TRBD2,CATSVLGLGGGNEQFF,TGTGCCACCAGTGTACTCGGACTAGGCGGGGGGAATGAGCAGTTCTTC
NA,TRBJ1-6,TRBV27,TRBD1,CASRAGQGHSPLHF,TGTGCCAGCAGGGCGGGACAGGGACATTCACCCCTCCACTTT
NA,TRBJ1-5,TRBV19,TRBD1,CASSFRGPNQPQHF,TGTGCCAGTAGCTTCAGGGGGCCCAATCAGCCCCAGCATTTT
NA,TRBJ2-1,TRBV28,NA,CASSLYQGRSRQFF,TGTGCCAGCAGTTTATATCAGGGGCGCAGTCGTCAGTTCTTC
NA,TRBJ1-1,TRBV15,NA,CATSRDRMNTEAFF,TGTGCCACCAGCAGAGATAGAATGAACACTGAAGCTTTCTTT
NA,TRBJ2-1,TRBV19,TRBD2,CTSPLMVAGGLRDEQFF,TGTACCAGTCCCCTGATGGTAGCGGGGGGGCTACGGGATGAGCAGTTCTTC
NA,TRBJ1-2,TRBV5-5,NA,CASSAGGGYGYTF,TGTGCCAGCAGCGCCGGAGGTGGCTATGGCTACACCTTC
few,TRBJ1-1,TRBV3-1/TRBV3-2,NA,CASSQDGAGWIGTEAFF,TGTGCCAGCAGCCAAGATGGGGCAGGGTGGATAGGTACTGAAGCTTTCTTT
NA,TRBJ2-1,TRBV15,TRBD2,CATSGYPRPGLMRNEQFF,TGTGCCACCAGCGGTTACCCTCGACCGGGACTAATGCGCAATGAGCAGTTCTTC
NA,TRBJ2-3,TRBV5-5,TRBD1,CASSAYRGATDTQYF,TGTGCCAGCAGCGCCTACAGGGGGGCCACAGATACGCAGTATTTT
NA,TRBJ2-7,TRBV5-4,NA,CASSHGIQPYEQYF,TGTGCCAGCAGCCACGGGATCCAACCCTACGAGCAGTACTTC
few,TRBJ2-1,TRBV18,TRBD1,CASSTGGRSYNEQFF,TGTGCCAGCTCAACAGGGGGCCGCTCCTACAATGAGCAGTTCTTC
NA,TRBJ1-2,TRBV18,TRBD1,CASSPGQGAYIYGYTF,TGTGCCAGCTCACCGGGACAGGGGGCATATATCTATGGCTACACCTTC
NA,TRBJ2-7,TRBV7-2,NA,CASSPNVGGTPYEQYF,TGTGCCAGCAGCCCCAATGTCGGGGGTACCCCCTACGAGCAGTACTTC
NA,TRBJ2-7,TRBV4-1,TRBD1,CASSPGDRVGNEQYF,TGCGCCAGCAGCCCAGGGGACAGGGTAGGCAACGAGCAGTACTTC
NA,TRBJ2-2,TRBV7-6,NA,CASSSYPTGNTGELFF,TGTGCCAGCAGCTCATACCCGACAGGGAACACCGGGGAGCTGTTTTTT
NA,TRBJ1-2,TRBV6-5,NA,CASSSQTGSSYGYTF,TGTGCCAGCAGTTCCCAGACAGGCTCTAGCTATGGCTACACCTTC
NA,TRBJ1-5,TRBV5-1,TRBD1,CASSPDRGSQPQHF,TGCGCCAGCAGCCCGGACAGGGGAAGTCAGCCCCAGCATTTT
once,TRBJ2-2,TRBV29-1,TRBD1,CSVVGGNTGELFF,TGCAGCGTTGTAGGGGGCAACACCGGGGAGCTGTTTTTT